This T cell receptor beta chain was observed in a study of CD8 T cells in Susac syndrome. Random hexamers were used to reverse transcribe the RNA input (about 0.5 to 1 ug). Multiplex PCR with immunoSEQ amplified the TCR beta CDR3 across 54 Vbeta and 13 Jbeta. Using its own MiXCR run on the immunoSEQ multiplex PCR reads, TCRdb lists one record per CDR3 protein. The sample lists approximately 150,000 distinct CDR3 sequences; approximately 94% were seen once. Trimming took 1 base from V and 5 from J; bases not matched to a gene: 4. Germline-derived CDR1 and CDR2 are KGHDR and SFDVKD. There are 15 residues in the CDR3. Sequencing of TCR beta was undertaken in CD8+ and CD4+ T cells derived from blood.

The sequence was obtained from a human donor with multiple sclerosis. Sequencing was done on a sample of CD4+ T cells from PBMCs. This sequence joins TRBV24-1 and TRBJ2-1; 7 positions match TRBD2. In DNA, the CDR3 is TGTGCCACCAGTGATTTTGGAGCGGGGCACAATGAGCAGTTCTTC. It specifies CATSDFGAGHNEQFF.